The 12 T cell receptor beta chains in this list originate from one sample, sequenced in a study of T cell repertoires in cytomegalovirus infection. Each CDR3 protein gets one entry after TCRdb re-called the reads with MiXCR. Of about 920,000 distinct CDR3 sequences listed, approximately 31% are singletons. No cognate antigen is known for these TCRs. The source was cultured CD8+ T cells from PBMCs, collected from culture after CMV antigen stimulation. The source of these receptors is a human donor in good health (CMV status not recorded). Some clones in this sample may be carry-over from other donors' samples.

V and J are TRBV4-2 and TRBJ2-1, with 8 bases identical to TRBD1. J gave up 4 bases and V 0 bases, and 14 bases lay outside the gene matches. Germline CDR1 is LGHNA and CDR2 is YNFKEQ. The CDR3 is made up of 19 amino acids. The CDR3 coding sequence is TGTGCCAGCAGCCAAGATATTGGGCAGGGGGCGAAGTTATACAATGAGCAGTTCTTC. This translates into CASSQDIGQGAKLYNEQFF.

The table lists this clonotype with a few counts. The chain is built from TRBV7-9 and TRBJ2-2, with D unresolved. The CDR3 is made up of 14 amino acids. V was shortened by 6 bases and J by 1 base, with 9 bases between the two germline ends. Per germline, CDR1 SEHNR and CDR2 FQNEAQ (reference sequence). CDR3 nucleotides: TGTGCCAGCAGACTACCCGGGAACACCGGGGAGCTGTTTTTT. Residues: CASRLPGNTGELFF.

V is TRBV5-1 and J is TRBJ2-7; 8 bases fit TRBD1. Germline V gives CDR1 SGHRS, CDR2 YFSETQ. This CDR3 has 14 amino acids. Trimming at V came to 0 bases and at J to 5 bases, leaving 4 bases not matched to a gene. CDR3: CASSLGTGSHEQYV. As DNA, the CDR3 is TGCGCCAGCAGCTTGGGGACAGGGAGCCACGAGCAGTACGTC.

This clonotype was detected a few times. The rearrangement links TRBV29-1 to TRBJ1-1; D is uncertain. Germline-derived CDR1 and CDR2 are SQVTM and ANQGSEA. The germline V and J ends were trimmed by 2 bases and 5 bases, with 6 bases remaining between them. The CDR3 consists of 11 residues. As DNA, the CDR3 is TGCAGCGTTGAACGGGTTACTGAAGCTTTCTTT. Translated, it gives CSVERVTEAFF.

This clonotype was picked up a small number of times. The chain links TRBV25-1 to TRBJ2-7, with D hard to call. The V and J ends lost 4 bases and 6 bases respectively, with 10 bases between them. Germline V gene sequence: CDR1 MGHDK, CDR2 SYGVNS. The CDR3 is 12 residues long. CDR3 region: CASSGKRVEQYF. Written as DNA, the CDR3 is TGTGCCAGCAGTGGTAAACGGGTCGAGCAGTACTTC.

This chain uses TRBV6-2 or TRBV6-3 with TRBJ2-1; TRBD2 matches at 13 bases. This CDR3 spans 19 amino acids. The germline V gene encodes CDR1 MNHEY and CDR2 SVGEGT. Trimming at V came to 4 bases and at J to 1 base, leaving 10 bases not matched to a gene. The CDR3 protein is CASSLTSGGAKKSYNEQFF. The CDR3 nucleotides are TGTGCCAGCAGTTTAACTAGCGGGGGGGCCAAGAAATCCTACAATGAGCAGTTCTTC.

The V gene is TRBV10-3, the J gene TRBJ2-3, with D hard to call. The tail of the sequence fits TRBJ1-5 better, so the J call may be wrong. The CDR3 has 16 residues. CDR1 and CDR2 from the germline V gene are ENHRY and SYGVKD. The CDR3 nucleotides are TGTGCCATCAGTGAGTCGTGGCGGGAAAGCACAGATACGCAGCATTTT. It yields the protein CAISESWRESTDTQHF.

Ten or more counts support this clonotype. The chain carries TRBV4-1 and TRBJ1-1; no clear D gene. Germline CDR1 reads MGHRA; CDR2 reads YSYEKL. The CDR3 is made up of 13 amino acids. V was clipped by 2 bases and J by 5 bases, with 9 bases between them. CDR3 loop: CASSQYGGTEAFF. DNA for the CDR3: TGCGCCAGCAGCCAATATGGAGGGACTGAAGCTTTCTTT.

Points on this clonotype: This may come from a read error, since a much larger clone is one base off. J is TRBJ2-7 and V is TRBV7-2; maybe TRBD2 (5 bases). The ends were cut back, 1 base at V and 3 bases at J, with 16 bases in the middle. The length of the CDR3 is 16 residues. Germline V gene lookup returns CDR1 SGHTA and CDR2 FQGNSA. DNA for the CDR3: TGTACCAGCAGCTTAGTTAGCCGGGGAACACACTACGAGCAGTACTTC. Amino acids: CTSSLVSRGTHYEQYF.

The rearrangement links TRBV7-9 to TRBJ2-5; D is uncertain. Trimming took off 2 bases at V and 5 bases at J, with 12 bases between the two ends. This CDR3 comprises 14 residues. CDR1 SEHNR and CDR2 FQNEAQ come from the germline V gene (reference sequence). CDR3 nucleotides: TGTGCCAGCAGCTTATCCCAAGATTCGGAGACCCAGTACTTC. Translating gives CASSLSQDSETQYF.

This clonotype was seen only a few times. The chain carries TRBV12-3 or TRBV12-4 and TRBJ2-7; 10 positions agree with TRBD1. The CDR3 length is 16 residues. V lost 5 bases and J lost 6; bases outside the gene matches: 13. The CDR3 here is CASSPDDRGPASEQYF. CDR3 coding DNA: TGTGCCAGCAGTCCGGACGACAGGGGGCCAGCTAGCGAGCAGTACTTC.

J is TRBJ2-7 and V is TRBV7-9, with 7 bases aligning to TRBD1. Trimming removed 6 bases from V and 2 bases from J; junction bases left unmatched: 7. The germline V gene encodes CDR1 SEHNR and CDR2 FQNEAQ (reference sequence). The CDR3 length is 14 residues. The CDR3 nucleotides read TGTGCCAGCAGGCACCCGGGACAGCCCTACGAGCAGTACTTC. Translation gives CASRHPGQPYEQYF.